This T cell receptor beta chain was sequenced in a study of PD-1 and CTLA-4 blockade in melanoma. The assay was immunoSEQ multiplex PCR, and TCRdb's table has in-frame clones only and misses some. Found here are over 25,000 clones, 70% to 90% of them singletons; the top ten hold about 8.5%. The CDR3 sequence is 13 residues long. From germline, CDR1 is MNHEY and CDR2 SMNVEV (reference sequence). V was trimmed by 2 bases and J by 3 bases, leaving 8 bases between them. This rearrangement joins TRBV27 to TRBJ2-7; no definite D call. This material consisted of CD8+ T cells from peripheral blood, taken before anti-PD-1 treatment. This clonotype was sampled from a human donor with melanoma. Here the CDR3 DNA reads TGTGCCAGCAGTTTAGCATTCGGCTACGAGCAGTACTTC. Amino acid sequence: CASSLAFGYEQYF.